The present entry profiles one T cell receptor beta chain with its context. The data are from a study of shared clonotypes between healthy human individuals. From germline, CDR1 is MDHEN and CDR2 SYDVKM. V was pared by 1 base and J by 7 bases, with 6 bases of the junction left unmatched. This CDR3 contains 15 residues. The table came from immunoSEQ multiplex PCR; TCRdb's copy has only in-frame clones and leaves some out. The sample consists of roughly 720,000 clones, less than 95% of them appearing once. The rearrangement joins TRBV28 to TRBJ1-5; 8 bases agree with TRBD1. This clonotype was sampled from a man aged 18 to 30 in good health. Some clones in this sample may be carry-over from other donors' samples. What was sequenced was memory CD8+ T cells from PBMCs. Subset noted: CD45RO+ cells pooled with CCR7-negative TemRA cells. CDR3 sequence (DNA): TGTGCCAGCAGTTTATCGTGGACAGGGAGGCAGCCCCAGCATTTT. It codes for CASSLSWTGRQPQHF.